The clone carrying this T cell receptor (beta chain) was detected only once. This specimen comes from a study of blood T cell repertoires in COVID-19. About the research overall: The United States, Italy and Spain supplied acute and convalescent COVID-19 samples. In each case, the material was cDNA or gDNA derived from T cells, B-cell-depleted T cells, or PBMCs.

Original methodology: Amplification of reference gene primers provided the estimated nucleated cell counts. Using immunoSEQ multiplex PCR, the repertoire was profiled, and TCRdb retains in-frame clones only, with some absent. V, J and clone size are those of that table, while D and trimming were read from the DNA. The sample contains about 280,000 clones, about 90% of which appear only once. Trimming pared 11 bases from V and 2 bases from J, leaving 12 bases between. The germline V gene encodes CDR1 MDHEN and CDR2 SYDVKM. The CDR3 covers 12 residues. This sequence joins TRBV28 and TRBJ2-5; weak D call: TRBD1 (6 bases). Input material: peripheral blood. The receptor comes from a woman aged 50 to 60 who had recovered from COVID-19. The CDR3 is CASTGPQETQYF. The CDR3 bases are TGTGCCTCAACAGGGCCTCAAGAGACCCAGTACTTC.